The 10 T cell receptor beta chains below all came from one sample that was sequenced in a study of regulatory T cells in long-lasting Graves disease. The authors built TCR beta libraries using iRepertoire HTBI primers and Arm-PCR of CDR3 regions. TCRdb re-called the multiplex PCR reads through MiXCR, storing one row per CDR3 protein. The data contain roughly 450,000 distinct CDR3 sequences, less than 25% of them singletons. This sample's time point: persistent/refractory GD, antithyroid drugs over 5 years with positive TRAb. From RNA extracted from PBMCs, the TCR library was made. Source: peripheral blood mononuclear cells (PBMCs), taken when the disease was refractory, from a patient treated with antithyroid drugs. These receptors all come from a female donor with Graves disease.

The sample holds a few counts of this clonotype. The CDR3 loop reads CSVAKPGHFSYEQYF. The CDR3 DNA reads TGCAGCGTCGCAAAACCGGGACATTTCTCCTACGAGCAGTACTTC. The chain employs TRBV29-1 and TRBJ2-7, with D possibly TRBD1 on 6 matching bases. The germline V gene has CDR1 SQVTM and CDR2 ANQGSEA. The CDR3 is made up of 15 amino acids. V gave up 6 bases and J gave up 0 bases, with 18 bases separating them.

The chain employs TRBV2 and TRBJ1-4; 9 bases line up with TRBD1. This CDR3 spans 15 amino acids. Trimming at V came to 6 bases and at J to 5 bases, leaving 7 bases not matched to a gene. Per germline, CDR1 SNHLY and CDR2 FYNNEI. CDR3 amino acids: CASRIPGQGNEKLFF. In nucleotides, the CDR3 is TGTGCCAGCAGGATCCCGGGACAGGGCAATGAAAAACTGTTTTTT.

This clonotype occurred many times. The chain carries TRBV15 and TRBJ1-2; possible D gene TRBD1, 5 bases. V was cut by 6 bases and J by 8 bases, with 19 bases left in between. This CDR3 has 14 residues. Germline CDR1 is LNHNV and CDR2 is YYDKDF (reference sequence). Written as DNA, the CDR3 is TGTGCCACCAGAATCTTTAGACAGACGGGAGGCTACACCTTC. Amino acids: CATRIFRQTGGYTF.

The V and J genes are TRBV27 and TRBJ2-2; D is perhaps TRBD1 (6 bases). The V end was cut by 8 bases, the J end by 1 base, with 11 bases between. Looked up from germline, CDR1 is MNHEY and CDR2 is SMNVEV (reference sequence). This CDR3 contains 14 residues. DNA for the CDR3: TGTGCCAGCGGAGAGACAGGGAACACCGGGGAGCTGTTTTTT. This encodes CASGETGNTGELFF.

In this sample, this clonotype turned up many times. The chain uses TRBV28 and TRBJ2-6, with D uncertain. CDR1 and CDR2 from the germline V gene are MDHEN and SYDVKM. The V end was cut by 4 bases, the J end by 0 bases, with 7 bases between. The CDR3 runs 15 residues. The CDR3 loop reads CASSSPLSGANVLTF. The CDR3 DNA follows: TGTGCCAGCAGTTCACCCCTCTCTGGGGCCAACGTCCTGACTTTC.

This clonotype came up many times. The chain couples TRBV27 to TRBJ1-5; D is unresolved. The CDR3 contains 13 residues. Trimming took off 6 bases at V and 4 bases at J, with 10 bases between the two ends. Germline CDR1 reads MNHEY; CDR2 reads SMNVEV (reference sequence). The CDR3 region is CASSLAGNQPQHF. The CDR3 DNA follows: TGTGCCAGCAGCTTAGCGGGTAATCAGCCCCAGCATTTT.

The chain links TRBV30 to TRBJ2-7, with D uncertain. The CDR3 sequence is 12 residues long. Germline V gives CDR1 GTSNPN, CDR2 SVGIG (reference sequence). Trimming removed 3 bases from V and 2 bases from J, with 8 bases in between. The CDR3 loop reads CAWRTQPYEQYF. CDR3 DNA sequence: TGTGCCTGGAGGACACAGCCCTACGAGCAGTACTTC.

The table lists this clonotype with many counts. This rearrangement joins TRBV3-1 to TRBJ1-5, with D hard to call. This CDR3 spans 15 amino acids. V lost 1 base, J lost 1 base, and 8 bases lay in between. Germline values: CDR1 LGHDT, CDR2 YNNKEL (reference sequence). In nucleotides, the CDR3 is TGTGCCAGCAGCCAAGGAAATCGAAGCAATCAGCCCCAGCATTTT. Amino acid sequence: CASSQGNRSNQPQHF.

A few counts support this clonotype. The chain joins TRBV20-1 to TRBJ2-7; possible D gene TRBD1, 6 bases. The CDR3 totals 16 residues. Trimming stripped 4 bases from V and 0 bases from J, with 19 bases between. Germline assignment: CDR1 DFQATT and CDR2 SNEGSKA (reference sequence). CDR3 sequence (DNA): TGCAGTGCTACCGACCACGCCTGGACAGCCTCCTACGAGCAGTACTTC. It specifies CSATDHAWTASYEQYF.

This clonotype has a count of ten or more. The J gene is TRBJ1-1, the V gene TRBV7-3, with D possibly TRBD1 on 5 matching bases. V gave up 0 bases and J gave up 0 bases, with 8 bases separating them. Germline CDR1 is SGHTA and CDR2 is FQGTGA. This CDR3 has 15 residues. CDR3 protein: CASSLTPTVNTEAFF. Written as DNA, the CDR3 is TGTGCCAGCAGCTTAACCCCGACAGTGAACACTGAAGCTTTCTTT.